This TCR beta chain was recovered during a study of identical twins. Study findings and constraints: Shared out-of-frame alpha sequences (those common to twins) showed excess low generation probability. Researchers reported weaker excess twin sharing in beta out-of-frame sequences. Memory repertoires lacked the insertion deficit that abundant cord blood beta clonotypes showed.

From germline, CDR1 is MNHNY and CDR2 SVGAGI (reference sequence). J gave up 5 bases and V 5 bases, and 10 bases lay outside the gene matches. CDR3 size: 15 residues. Template switching added a universal primer site, and cDNA bore unique molecular identifiers. TCRdb ran MiXCR on the 5' RACE reads and lists one entry per CDR3 protein. Of around 1.7 million distinct CDR3 sequences in the sample, 25% to 35% were seen once. Concerning this clonotype: Its antigen is currently unknown.

The sequence derives from a newborn girl in good health. The chain has TRBV6-6 and TRBJ2-7; 9 bases align to TRBD2. Specimen: cord blood. The CDR3 DNA reads TGTGCCAGCAGTCACAGCGGGAGGAGTTTCCACGAGCAGTACTTC. Protein sequence: CASSHSGRSFHEQYF.